The source of this T cell receptor beta chain is a study of shared clonotypes between healthy human individuals. The study's findings and limits: Sampling included only blood; tissue repertoires likely differ. Represented diversity, genetic and exposure-history alike, was limited by few donors.

The assay used deep level. This table comes from immunoSEQ multiplex PCR, and its TCRdb copy is limited to in-frame clones, with some not included. Among more than 900,000 clones, more than 75% were seen once, and the ten largest hold roughly 0.62%. Trimming shortened V by 2 bases and J by 3 bases, and 11 bases separated the two germline ends. Germline lookup yields CDR1 MDHEN and CDR2 SYDVKM. The CDR3 runs to 14 residues. Comment on this clone: Its antigen is unknown.

CD4+ cells were split into CD45RA+ naive and CD45RA-negative memory subsets. The sequence was collected from a man between 18 and 29 years old in good health. Some clones in this sample may be carry-over from other donors' samples. Sequenced material: memory CD4+ T cells from PBMCs. Subset defined: CD45RA-negative fraction. The chain combines TRBV28 with TRBJ2-7; no reliable D call. CDR3 loop: CASSLPFKGYEQYF. The CDR3 DNA follows: TGTGCCAGCAGTTTACCCTTCAAGGGCTACGAGCAGTACTTC.